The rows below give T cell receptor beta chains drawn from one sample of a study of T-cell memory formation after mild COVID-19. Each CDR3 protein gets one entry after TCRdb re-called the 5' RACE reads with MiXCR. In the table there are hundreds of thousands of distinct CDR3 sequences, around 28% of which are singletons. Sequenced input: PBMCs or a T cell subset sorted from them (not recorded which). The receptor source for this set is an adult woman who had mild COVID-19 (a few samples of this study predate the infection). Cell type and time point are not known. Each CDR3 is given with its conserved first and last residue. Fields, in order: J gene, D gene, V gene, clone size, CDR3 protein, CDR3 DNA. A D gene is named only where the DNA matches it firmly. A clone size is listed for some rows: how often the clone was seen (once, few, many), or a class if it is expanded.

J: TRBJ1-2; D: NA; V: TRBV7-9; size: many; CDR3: CASSPASYGYTF; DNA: TGTGCCAGCAGCCCGGCAAGCTATGGCTACACCTTC
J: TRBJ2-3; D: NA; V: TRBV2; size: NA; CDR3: CASSRIPTDTQYF; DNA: TGTGCCAGCAGTCGGATCCCCACAGATACGCAGTATTTT
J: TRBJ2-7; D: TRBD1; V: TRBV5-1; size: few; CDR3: CASSTGTGEGYEQYF; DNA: TGCGCCAGCAGCACCGGGACAGGGGAAGGCTACGAGCAGTACTTC
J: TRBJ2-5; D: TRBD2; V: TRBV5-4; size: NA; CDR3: CAISTSGSETQYF; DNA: TGTGCCATATCGACTAGCGGGAGTGAGACCCAGTACTTC
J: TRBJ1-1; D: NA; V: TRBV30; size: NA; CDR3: CAWSLPRGLHTEAFF; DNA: TGTGCCTGGAGTCTTCCTCGGGGTTTGCACACTGAAGCTTTCTTT
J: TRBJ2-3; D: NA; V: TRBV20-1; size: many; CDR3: CSARAQPGTDTQYF; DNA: TGCAGTGCTAGAGCCCAGCCGGGCACAGATACGCAGTATTTT
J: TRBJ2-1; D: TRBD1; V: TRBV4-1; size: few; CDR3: CASSLDRDRGNNEQFF; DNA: TGCGCCAGCAGCCTTGACCGGGACAGGGGGAACAATGAGCAGTTCTTC
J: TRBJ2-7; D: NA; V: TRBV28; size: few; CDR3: CASSLVGEGNYEQYF; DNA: TGTGCCAGCAGTTTAGTGGGCGAGGGAAACTACGAGCAGTACTTC
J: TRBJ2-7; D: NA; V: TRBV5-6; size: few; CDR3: CASSSYGTRTTPGIYEQYF; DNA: TGTGCCAGCAGCTCCTACGGGACAAGGACCACCCCGGGGATCTACGAGCAGTACTTC
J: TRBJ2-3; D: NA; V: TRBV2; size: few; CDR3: CASMWPTTEDTQYF; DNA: TGTGCCAGCATGTGGCCCACCACGGAAGATACGCAGTATTTT
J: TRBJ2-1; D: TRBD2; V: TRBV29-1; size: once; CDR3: CSVDEGGGQQFF; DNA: TGCAGCGTTGATGAGGGCGGGGGACAGCAGTTCTTC
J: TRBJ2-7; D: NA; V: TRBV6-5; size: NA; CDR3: CASSPGSLLWEQYF; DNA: TGTGCCAGCAGCCCCGGGTCCCTTCTTTGGGAGCAGTACTTC
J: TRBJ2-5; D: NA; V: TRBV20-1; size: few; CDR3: CSARDGLEQETQYF; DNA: TGCAGTGCTAGAGATGGTCTAGAACAAGAGACCCAGTACTTC
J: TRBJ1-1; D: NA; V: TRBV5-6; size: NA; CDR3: CASSLRLHKNTEAFF; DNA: TGTGCCAGCAGCCTTCGGTTGCACAAGAACACTGAAGCTTTCTTT
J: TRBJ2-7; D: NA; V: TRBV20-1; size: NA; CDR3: CSARAPRERDSAWSEQYF; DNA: TGCAGTGCTAGAGCTCCTCGCGAACGGGACTCCGCTTGGAGTGAGCAGTACTTC
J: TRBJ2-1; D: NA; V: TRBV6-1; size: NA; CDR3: CAGLTGREQFF; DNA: TGTGCCGGCCTCACAGGGCGCGAGCAGTTCTTC
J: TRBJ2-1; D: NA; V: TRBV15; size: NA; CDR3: CATSSRGPNEQFF; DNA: TGTGCCACCAGCTCTCGGGGCCCCAATGAGCAGTTCTTC
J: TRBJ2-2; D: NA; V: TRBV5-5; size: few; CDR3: CASSLSRTNTGELFF; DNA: TGTGCCAGCAGCTTGTCGCGGACGAACACCGGGGAGCTGTTTTTT
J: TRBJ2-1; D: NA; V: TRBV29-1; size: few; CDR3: CSVIYPEQFF; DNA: TGCAGCGTGATATACCCTGAGCAGTTCTTC
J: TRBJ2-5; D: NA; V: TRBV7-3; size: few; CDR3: CASSRASGEGETQYF; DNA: TGTGCCAGCAGCCGGGCGTCGGGCGAGGGGGAGACCCAGTACTTC
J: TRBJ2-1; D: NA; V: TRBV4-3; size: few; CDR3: CASSQAQGNEQFF; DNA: TGCGCCAGCAGCCAAGCCCAGGGAAATGAGCAGTTCTTC
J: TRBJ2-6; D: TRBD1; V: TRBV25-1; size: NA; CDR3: CASTRQGNSGANVLTF; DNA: TGTGCCAGCACCCGACAGGGAAACTCTGGGGCCAACGTCCTGACTTTC
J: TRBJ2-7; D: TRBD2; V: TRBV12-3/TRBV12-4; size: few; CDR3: CASSFGTSGTYEQYF; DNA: TGTGCCAGCAGTTTCGGGACTAGCGGTACCTACGAGCAGTACTTC
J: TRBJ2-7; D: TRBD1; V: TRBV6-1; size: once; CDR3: CASSMGQPIYEQYF; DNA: TGTGCCAGCAGTATGGGACAGCCTATCTACGAGCAGTACTTC
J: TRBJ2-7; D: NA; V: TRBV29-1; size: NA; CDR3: CSAGGENSGEQYF; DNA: TGCAGCGCTGGAGGGGAAAACTCGGGCGAGCAGTACTTC
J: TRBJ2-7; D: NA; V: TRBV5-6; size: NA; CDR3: CASSFQGPLDGSNYEQYF; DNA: TGTGCCAGCAGCTTCCAGGGACCATTAGACGGGAGTAACTACGAGCAGTACTTC
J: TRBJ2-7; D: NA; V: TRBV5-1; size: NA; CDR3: CATARAGTYEQYF; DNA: TGCGCCACCGCGAGGGCAGGTACCTACGAGCAGTACTTC
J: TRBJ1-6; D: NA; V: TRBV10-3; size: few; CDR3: CAISEGVNSPLHF; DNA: TGTGCCATCAGTGAGGGGGTTAATTCACCCCTCCACTTT
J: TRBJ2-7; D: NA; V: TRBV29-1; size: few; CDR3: CSVVDQNRDKQYF; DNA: TGCAGCGTTGTCGACCAGAACAGGGATAAGCAGTACTTC
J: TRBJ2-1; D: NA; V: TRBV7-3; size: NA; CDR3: CASSDVAGSYNEQFF; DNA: TGTGCCAGCAGCGACGTGGCAGGGTCCTACAATGAGCAGTTCTTC
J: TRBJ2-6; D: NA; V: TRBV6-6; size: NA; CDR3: CASCGFGANVLTF; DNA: TGTGCCAGCTGTGGGTTTGGGGCCAACGTCCTGACTTTC
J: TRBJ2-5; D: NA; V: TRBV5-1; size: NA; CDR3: CASSYGQPYQTAQETQYF; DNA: TGCGCCAGCAGCTATGGACAGCCATACCAAACTGCCCAAGAGACCCAGTACTTC
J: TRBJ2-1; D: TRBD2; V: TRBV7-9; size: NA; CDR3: CASSPPGVAGENEQFF; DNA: TGTGCCAGCAGCCCGCCTGGGGTAGCGGGAGAAAATGAGCAGTTCTTC
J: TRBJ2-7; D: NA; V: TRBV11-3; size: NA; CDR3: CATVGGDLPYEQYF; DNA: TGTGCCACTGTTGGAGGGGATTTACCCTACGAGCAGTACTTC
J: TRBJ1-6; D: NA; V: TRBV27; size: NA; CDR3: CASSLVGSYNSPLHF; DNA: TGTGCCAGCAGCCTTGTGGGCTCCTATAATTCACCCCTCCACTTT
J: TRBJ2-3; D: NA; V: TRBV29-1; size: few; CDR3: CSVSNILTDTQYF; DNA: TGCAGCGTTAGTAACATTCTCACAGATACGCAGTATTTT
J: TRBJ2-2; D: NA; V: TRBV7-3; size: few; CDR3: CASSLMADKTGELFF; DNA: TGTGCCAGCAGCTTAATGGCGGATAAAACCGGGGAGCTGTTTTTT
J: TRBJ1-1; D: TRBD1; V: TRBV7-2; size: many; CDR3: CASSPGGATEAFF; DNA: TGTGCCAGCAGCCCAGGGGGCGCGACTGAAGCTTTCTTT
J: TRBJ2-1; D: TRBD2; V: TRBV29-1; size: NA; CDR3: CSVDGGSYEQFF; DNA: TGCAGCGTTGATGGCGGGAGCTATGAGCAGTTCTTC